This T cell receptor beta chain was found in a study of technical replicates of blood from a few donors. Assay: immunoSEQ multiplex PCR; the TCRdb copy retains only in-frame clones and omits some. The sample lists some 99,000 clones, around 96% seen once, with 0.2% to 0.25% in the top ten. V lost 1 base and J 0 bases, leaving 8 bases between the germline ends. Germline V gene lookup returns CDR1 LNHDA and CDR2 SQIVND (reference sequence). This CDR3 contains 15 residues. The J gene is TRBJ2-3, the V gene TRBV19, with D maybe TRBD1 (5 bases). This TCR was recovered from a human donor in good health. The sequenced material came from T cells isolated from PBMCs. The CDR3 region is CASSIGQSSTDTQYF. In DNA form, the CDR3 reads TGTGCCAGTAGTATAGGACAGTCTAGCACAGATACGCAGTATTTT.